Sequencing of this TCR beta chain was carried out in a study of vaccination effects on CD4 cells after COVID-19. Regarding the study as a whole: After vaccination, at late timepoints, clones induced by infection and by vaccine contracted markedly.

TCRdb's copy holds only in-frame clones and misses some; the assay was immunoSEQ multiplex PCR. The table has approximately 38,000 clones, around 73% seen once. When more than 9 days of culture had elapsed, CD4+ T cells were isolated. Of the BNT162b2 and mRNA-1273 vaccines, participants received two doses of one or the other. Each vaccine recipient was nucleocapsid antibody negative and had no prior SARS-CoV-2 infection. Cultures received IL-2 medium that replaced half the medium on days 3 and 7. A word on this clone: Antigen: not known.

In germline, CDR1 is MNHEY, CDR2 SVGAGI. The CDR3 consists of 13 residues. Trimming pared 7 bases from V and 10 bases from J, leaving 14 bases between. The sample was CD4+ T cells from PBMCs cultured without peptide, taken after COVID-19 vaccination. This TCR came from a human donor who received a COVID-19 vaccine. This sequence joins TRBV6-5 and TRBJ1-6; D is uncertain. The CDR3 coding sequence is TGTGCCAGCATGGAGGTTATAGGGTCACCCCTCCACTTT. Translated, it gives CASMEVIGSPLHF.